These 16 T cell receptor beta chains came from one sample sequenced in a study of brain T cells in children with intractable seizures. The repertoire was sequenced with immunoSEQ multiplex PCR; TCRdb's copy has only in-frame clones and lacks some. The sample lists approximately 330,000 clones, over 90% occurring once. Documented time point: blood from clinic visit 5 months post-surgery; TSC patient then seizure free. The sample was peripheral blood, taken more than 4 months after surgery. The receptors come from a boy younger than two with tuberous sclerosis and intractable seizures.

This clone is a singleton in its sample. The V call is TRBV5-1, the J call TRBJ2-3; 12 positions agree with TRBD2. Per germline, CDR1 SGHRS and CDR2 YFSETQ. The ends lost 5 bases at V and 1 base at J; junction bases unmatched: 2. The CDR3 runs 15 residues. CDR3 nucleotides: TGCGCCAGCAGTCGACTAGCGGGGGGCACAGATACGCAGTATTTT. Protein product: CASSRLAGGTDTQYF.

The rearrangement links TRBV27 to TRBJ2-5; D gene ambiguous. The CDR3 is made up of 13 amino acids. The germline V gene encodes CDR1 MNHEY and CDR2 SMNVEV (reference sequence). Trimming took off 0 bases at V and 5 bases at J, with 7 bases between the two ends. CDR3 loop: CASSLSLGETQYF. DNA for the CDR3: TGTGCCAGCAGTTTATCCCTCGGGGAGACCCAGTACTTC.

The chain combines TRBV12-3 or TRBV12-4 with TRBJ2-3; maybe TRBD2 (6 bases). Between the trimmed V and J ends, which lost 5 bases and 14 bases, there was a span of 17 bases. There are 12 residues in the CDR3. The DNA for the CDR3 is TGTGCCAGCAGTCTGTCCGGGACTGACGTGTATTTT. Translated: CASSLSGTDVYF.

This chain connects TRBV30 to TRBJ1-1; no firm D call. V was trimmed by 0 bases and J by 0 bases, leaving 8 bases between them. The length of the CDR3 is 14 residues. Germline CDR1 and CDR2: GTSNPN and SVGIG (reference sequence). This chain's CDR3 is CAWSVRPMNTEAFF. The CDR3 DNA reads as TGTGCCTGGAGTGTACGACCGATGAACACTGAAGCTTTCTTT.

The chain joins TRBV11-3 to TRBJ2-2, with TRBD2 matching over 7 bases. The germline V gene has CDR1 SGHNT and CDR2 YENEEA. There are 17 residues in the CDR3. V trimming: 0 bases; J trimming: 3 bases; junction bases outside the gene matches: 7. CDR3: CASSLDRREQYTGELFF. The CDR3, as DNA: TGTGCCAGCAGCTTAGATAGGCGGGAGCAGTACACCGGGGAGCTGTTTTTT. The full variable domain, completed using reference TRBV11-3 and TRBJ2-2, is EAGVVQSPRYKIIEKKQPVAFWCNPISGHNTLYWYLQNLGQGPELLIRYENEEAVDDSQLPKDRFSAERLKGVDSTLKIQPAELGDSAVYLCASSLDRREQYTGELFFGEGSRLTVL.

The chain has TRBV2 and TRBJ2-7; D is unclear. Looked up from germline, CDR1 is SNHLY and CDR2 is FYNNEI. Trimming shortened V by 3 bases and J by 1 base, and 10 bases separated the two germline ends. This CDR3 has 14 residues. The DNA for the CDR3 is TGTGCCAGCAGTGACACCCGTGGATCCTACGAGCAGTACTTC. Its translation is CASSDTRGSYEQYF.

The J gene is TRBJ2-4, the V gene TRBV7-9; D gene uncertain. CDR3 length equals 13 residues. Trimming pared 1 base from V and 12 bases from J, leaving 13 bases between. Germline V gene data show CDR1 as SEHNR and CDR2 as FQNEAQ (reference sequence). The CDR3 DNA is TGTGCCAGCAGCTTAGAAGGGAAGCGATCTCAGTACTTC. Its translation: CASSLEGKRSQYF.

The chain combines TRBV27 with TRBJ2-3; 8 bases are shared with TRBD2. Germline CDR1 and CDR2: MNHEY and SMNVEV (reference sequence). Trimming at V came to 8 bases and at J to 1 base, leaving 8 bases not matched to a gene. The CDR3 runs 15 residues. Here the CDR3 DNA reads TGTGCCAGCGGGAAGGGACTAGGGGGCACAGATACGCAGTATTTT. Its translation: CASGKGLGGTDTQYF.

The chain combines TRBV7-9 with TRBJ2-7; 7 nucleotides align to TRBD2. Germline V CDR1 and CDR2: SEHNR, FQNEAQ (reference sequence). Trimming cost V 6 bases and J 5 bases; bases outside gene matches: 19. CDR3 length equals 17 residues. CDR3 protein: CASRDLLASGPPNEQYF. The CDR3 DNA sequence: TGTGCCAGCAGGGACTTGTTGGCTAGCGGCCCTCCGAACGAGCAGTACTTC. Filled out from reference TRBV7-9 and TRBJ2-7, the complete variable domain reads DTGVSQNPRHKITKRGQNVTFRCDPISEHNRLYWYRQTLGQGPEFLTYFQNEAQLEKSRLLSDRFSAERPKGSFSTLEIQRTEQGDSAMYLCASRDLLASGPPNEQYFGPGTRLTVT.

CDR3 region: CASVLNGWWRNQPQHF. CDR3 DNA: TGTGCCAGCGTATTAAACGGGTGGTGGCGCAATCAGCCCCAGCATTTT. The chain is built from TRBV11-2 and TRBJ1-5; D is ambiguous. The V and J ends lost 8 bases and 2 bases respectively, with 19 bases between them. CDR1 and CDR2 from the germline V gene are SGHAT and FQNNGV. The CDR3 is made up of 16 amino acids.

This clone occurred once. V gene TRBV7-9 combines with J gene TRBJ1-1; D not resolved. The CDR3 contains 12 residues. Trimming cost V 5 bases and J 4 bases, with 8 bases left between them. CDR1 is SEHNR, CDR2 FQNEAQ, per germline (reference sequence). CDR3: CASSPPTTEAFF. CDR3 bases: TGTGCCAGCAGCCCGCCGACCACTGAAGCTTTCTTT. Looking up the rest from reference TRBV7-9 and TRBJ1-1 gives the full variable domain: DTGVSQNPRHKITKRGQNVTFRCDPISEHNRLYWYRQTLGQGPEFLTYFQNEAQLEKSRLLSDRFSAERPKGSFSTLEIQRTEQGDSAMYLCASSPPTTEAFFGQGTRLTVV.

This chain connects TRBV11-2 to TRBJ1-6; no definite D call. Per germline, CDR1 SGHAT and CDR2 FQNNGV. Trimming took off 2 bases at V and 7 bases at J, with 12 bases between the two ends. This CDR3 comprises 15 residues. The CDR3 DNA reads as TGTGCCAGCAGCTTAATATGGGAAGCGAATTCACCCCTCCACTTT. Its translation: CASSLIWEANSPLHF.

Only a few counts were recorded for this clone. The chain is built from TRBV2 and TRBJ2-7; D gene uncertain. V lost 4 bases to trimming and J lost 2 bases, with 9 bases between them. The CDR3 sequence is 13 residues long. Germline CDR1 reads SNHLY; CDR2 reads FYNNEI. As DNA, the CDR3 is TGTGCCAGCAGTGTCCGACCCGCCTACGAGCAGTACTTC. This encodes CASSVRPAYEQYF.

The count of this clone is one. The chain uses TRBV5-1 and TRBJ2-2; no firm D call. The V end lost 1 base, the J end lost 2 bases, and 6 bases lay between the germline ends. Per the germline V gene, CDR1 is SGHRS and CDR2 is YFSETQ. The CDR3 is 14 residues long. The CDR3 loop is CASSLTANTGELFF. The CDR3 region has the DNA TGCGCCAGCAGCTTGACAGCAAACACCGGGGAGCTGTTTTTT. The whole variable domain, filled in from reference TRBV5-1 and TRBJ2-2, reads KAGVTQTPRYLIKTRGQQVTLSCSPISGHRSVSWYQQTPGQGLQFLFEYFSETQRNKGNFPGRFSGRQFSNSRSEMNVSTLELGDSALYLCASSLTANTGELFFGEGSRLTVL.

V and J are TRBV20-1 and TRBJ1-1, with a possible D match to TRBD1 (5 bases). CDR3 length: 11 residues. The germline gives CDR1 DFQATT, CDR2 SNEGSKA (reference sequence). Trimming stripped 5 bases from V and 4 bases from J, with 8 bases between. The CDR3 nucleotides are TGCAGTGCTCTGGGGGGCACTGAAGCTTTCTTT. As protein: CSALGGTEAFF.

V and J are TRBV30 and TRBJ2-1; 7 bases are a match to TRBD2. Germline-derived CDR1 and CDR2 are GTSNPN and SVGIG (reference sequence). The length of the CDR3 is 11 residues. The CDR3 DNA reads TGTGCTGGGGAGGGTAACCATGAGCAGTTCTTC. Translating gives CAGEGNHEQFF.